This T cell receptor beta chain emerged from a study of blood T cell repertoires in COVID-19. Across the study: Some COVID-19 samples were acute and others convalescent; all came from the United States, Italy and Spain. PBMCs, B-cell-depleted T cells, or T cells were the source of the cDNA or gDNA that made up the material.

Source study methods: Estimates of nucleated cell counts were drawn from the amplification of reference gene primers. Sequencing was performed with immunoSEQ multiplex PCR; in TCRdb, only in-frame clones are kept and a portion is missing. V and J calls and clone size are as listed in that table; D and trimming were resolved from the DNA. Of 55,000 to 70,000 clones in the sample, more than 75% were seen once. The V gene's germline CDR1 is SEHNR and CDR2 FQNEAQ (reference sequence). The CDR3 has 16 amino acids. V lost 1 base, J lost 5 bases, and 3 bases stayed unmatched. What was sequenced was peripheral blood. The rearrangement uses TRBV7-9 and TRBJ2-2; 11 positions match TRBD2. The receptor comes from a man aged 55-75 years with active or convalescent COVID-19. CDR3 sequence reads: CASSLVPSGGTGELFF. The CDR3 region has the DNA TGTGCCAGCAGCTTAGTCCCTAGCGGGGGGACCGGGGAGCTGTTTTTT.